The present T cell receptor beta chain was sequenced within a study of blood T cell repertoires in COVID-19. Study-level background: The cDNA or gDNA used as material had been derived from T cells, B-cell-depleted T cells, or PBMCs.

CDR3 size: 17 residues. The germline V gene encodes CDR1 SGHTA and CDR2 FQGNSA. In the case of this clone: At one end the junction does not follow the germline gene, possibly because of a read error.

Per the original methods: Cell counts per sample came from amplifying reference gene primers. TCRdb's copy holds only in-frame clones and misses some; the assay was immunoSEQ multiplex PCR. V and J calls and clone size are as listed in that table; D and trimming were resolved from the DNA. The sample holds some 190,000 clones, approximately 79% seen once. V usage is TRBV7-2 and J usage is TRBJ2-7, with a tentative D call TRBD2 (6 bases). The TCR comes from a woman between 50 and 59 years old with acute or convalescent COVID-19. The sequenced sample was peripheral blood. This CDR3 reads CASSLIWKAGSTYEQYF. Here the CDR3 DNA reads TGTGCCAGTAGCTTAATCTGGAAAGCGGGTTCCACCTACGAGCAGTACTTC.